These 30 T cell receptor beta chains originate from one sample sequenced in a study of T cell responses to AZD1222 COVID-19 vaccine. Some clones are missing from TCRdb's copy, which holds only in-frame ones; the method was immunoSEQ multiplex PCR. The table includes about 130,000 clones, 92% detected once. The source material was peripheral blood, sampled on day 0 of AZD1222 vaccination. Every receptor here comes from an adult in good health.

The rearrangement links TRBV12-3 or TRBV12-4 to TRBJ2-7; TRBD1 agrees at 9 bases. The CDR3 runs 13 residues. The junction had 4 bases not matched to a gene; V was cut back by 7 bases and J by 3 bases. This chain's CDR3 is CASNRQGGYEQYF. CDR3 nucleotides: TGTGCCAGCAATCGACAGGGGGGCTACGAGCAGTACTTC.

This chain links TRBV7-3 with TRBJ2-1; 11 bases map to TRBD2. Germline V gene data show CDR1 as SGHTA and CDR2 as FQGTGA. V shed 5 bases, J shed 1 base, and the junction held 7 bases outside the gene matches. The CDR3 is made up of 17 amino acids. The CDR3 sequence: CASSLSGTSGSYNEQFF. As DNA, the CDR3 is TGTGCCAGCAGCCTAAGTGGGACTAGCGGTTCCTACAATGAGCAGTTCTTC. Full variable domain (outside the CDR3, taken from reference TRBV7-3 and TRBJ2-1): GAGVSQTPSNKVTEKGKYVELRCDPISGHTALYWYRQSLGQGPEFLIYFQGTGAADDSGLPNDRFFAVRPEGSVSTLKIQRTERGDSAVYLCASSLSGTSGSYNEQFFGPGTRLTVL.

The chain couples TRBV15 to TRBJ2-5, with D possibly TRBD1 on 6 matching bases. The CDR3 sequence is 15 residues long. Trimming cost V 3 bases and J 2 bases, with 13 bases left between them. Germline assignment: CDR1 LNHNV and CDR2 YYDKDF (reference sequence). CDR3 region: CATSSAPGQQETQYF. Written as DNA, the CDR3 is TGTGCCACCAGCAGTGCCCCAGGACAGCAAGAGACCCAGTACTTC.

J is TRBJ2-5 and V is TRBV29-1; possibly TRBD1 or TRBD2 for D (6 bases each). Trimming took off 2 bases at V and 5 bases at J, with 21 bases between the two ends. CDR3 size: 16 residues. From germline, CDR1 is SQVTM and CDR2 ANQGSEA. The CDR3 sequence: CSVEFFDTKGGETQYF. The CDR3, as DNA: TGCAGCGTTGAATTTTTTGACACCAAAGGGGGGGAGACCCAGTACTTC.

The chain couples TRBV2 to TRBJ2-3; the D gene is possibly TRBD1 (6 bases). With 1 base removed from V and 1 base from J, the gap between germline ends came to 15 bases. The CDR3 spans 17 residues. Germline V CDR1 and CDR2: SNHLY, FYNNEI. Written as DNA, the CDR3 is TGTGCCAGCAGTGAAGGGGTGGTGGGGGCTGGCACAGATACGCAGTATTTT. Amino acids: CASSEGVVGAGTDTQYF.

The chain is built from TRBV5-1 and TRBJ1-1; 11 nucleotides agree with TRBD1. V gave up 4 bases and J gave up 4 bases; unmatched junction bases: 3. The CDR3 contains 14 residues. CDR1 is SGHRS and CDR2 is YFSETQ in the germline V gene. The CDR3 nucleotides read TGCGCCAGCAGCGGGACAGGGGGGATCACTGAAGCTTTCTTT. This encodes CASSGTGGITEAFF. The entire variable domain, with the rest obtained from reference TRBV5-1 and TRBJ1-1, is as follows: KAGVTQTPRYLIKTRGQQVTLSCSPISGHRSVSWYQQTPGQGLQFLFEYFSETQRNKGNFPGRFSGRQFSNSRSEMNVSTLELGDSALYLCASSGTGGITEAFFGQGTRLTVV.

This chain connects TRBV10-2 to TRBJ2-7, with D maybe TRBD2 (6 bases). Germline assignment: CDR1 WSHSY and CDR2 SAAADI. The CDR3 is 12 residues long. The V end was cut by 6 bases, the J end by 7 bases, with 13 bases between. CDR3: CASRGLALEQYF. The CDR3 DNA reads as TGCGCCAGCAGAGGTCTAGCGCTAGAGCAGTACTTC.

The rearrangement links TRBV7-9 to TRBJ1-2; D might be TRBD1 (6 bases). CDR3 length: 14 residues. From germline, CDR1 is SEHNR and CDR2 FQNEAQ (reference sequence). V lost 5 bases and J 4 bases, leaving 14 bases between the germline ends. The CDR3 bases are TGTGCCAGCAGCGGAACAGGGTTCGGCTATGGCTACACCTTC. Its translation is CASSGTGFGYGYTF.

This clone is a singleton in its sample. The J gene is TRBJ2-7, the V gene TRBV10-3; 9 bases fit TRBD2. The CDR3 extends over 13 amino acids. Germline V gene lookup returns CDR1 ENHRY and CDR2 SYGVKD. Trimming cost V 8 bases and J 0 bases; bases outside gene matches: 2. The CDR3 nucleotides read TGTGCCATCGCGGGGGGGCTCTCCTACGAGCAGTACTTC. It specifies CAIAGGLSYEQYF.

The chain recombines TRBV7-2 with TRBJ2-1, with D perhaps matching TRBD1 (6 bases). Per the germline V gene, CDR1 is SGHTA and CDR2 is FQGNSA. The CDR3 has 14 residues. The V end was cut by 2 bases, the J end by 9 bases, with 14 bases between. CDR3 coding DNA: TGTGCCAGCAGCTTACTACAGGGTATTAGTGAGCAGTTCTTC. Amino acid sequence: CASSLLQGISEQFF.

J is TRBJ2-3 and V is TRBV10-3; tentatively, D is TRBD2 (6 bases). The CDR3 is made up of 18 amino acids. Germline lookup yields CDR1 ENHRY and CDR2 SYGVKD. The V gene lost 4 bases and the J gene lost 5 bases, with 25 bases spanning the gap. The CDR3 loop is CAISGIGGQGRGGDTQYF. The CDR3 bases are TGTGCCATCAGTGGAATCGGAGGGCAGGGAAGGGGTGGAGATACGCAGTATTTT.

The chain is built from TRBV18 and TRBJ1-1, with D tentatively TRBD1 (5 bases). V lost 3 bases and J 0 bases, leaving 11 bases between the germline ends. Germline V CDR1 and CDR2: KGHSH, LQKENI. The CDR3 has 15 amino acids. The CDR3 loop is CASSPKTGLNTEAFF. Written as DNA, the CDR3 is TGTGCCAGCTCACCCAAAACAGGATTGAACACTGAAGCTTTCTTT.

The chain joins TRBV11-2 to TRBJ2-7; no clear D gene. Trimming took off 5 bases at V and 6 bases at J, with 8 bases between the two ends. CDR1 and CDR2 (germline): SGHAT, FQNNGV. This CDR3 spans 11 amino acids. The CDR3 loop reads CASSNSGEQYF. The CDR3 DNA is TGTGCCAGCAGCAATTCCGGCGAGCAGTACTTC.

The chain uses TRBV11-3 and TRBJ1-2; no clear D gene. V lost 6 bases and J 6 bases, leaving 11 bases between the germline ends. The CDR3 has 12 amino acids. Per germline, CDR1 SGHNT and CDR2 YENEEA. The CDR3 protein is CASSYGADGYTF. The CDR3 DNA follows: TGTGCCAGCAGTTACGGAGCGGATGGCTACACCTTC.

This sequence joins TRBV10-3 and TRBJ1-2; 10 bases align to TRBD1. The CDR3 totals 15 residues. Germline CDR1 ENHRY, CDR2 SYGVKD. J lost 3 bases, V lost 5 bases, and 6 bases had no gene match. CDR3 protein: CAISTPGTGDYGYTF. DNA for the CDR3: TGTGCCATCAGTACACCCGGGACAGGGGACTATGGCTACACCTTC.

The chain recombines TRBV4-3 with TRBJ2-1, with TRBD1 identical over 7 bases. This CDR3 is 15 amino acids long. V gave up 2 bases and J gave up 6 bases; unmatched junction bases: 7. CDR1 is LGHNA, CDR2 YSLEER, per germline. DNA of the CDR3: TGCGCCAGCAGCCAAAAAGGGGGCAGGGGCAATGAGCAGTTCTTC. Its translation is CASSQKGGRGNEQFF.

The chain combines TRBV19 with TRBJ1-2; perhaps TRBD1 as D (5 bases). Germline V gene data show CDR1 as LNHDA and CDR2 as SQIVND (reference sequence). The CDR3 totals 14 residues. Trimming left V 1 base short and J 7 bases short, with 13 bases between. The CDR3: CASSIGGRAGGYTF. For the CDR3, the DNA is TGTGCCAGTAGTATAGGAGGCAGGGCCGGTGGCTACACCTTC.

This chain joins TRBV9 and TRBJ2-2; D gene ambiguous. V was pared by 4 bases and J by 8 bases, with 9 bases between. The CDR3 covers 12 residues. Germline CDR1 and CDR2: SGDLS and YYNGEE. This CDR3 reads CASSPRTGELFF. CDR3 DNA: TGTGCCAGCAGCCCCCGCACAGGGGAGCTGTTTTTT.

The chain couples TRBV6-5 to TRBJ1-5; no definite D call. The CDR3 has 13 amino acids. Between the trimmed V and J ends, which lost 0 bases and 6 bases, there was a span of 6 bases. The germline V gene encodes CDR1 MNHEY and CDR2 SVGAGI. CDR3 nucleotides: TGTGCCAGCAGTTACTCGAACGTTCAGCCCCAGCATTTT. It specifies CASSYSNVQPQHF.

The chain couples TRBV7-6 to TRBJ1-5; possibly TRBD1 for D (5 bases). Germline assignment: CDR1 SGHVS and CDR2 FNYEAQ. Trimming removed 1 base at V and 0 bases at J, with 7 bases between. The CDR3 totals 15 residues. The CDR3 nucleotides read TGTGCCAGCAGCTTAGTTGGGGGTAGCAATCAGCCCCAGCATTTT. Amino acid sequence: CASSLVGGSNQPQHF.

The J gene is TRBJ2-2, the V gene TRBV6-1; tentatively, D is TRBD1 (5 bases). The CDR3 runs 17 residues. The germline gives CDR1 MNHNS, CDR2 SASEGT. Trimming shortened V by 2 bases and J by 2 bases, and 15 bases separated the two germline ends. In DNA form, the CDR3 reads TGTGCCAGCAGTGAATCAGCCTGGGGCCCCAACACCGGGGAGCTGTTTTTT. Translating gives CASSESAWGPNTGELFF.

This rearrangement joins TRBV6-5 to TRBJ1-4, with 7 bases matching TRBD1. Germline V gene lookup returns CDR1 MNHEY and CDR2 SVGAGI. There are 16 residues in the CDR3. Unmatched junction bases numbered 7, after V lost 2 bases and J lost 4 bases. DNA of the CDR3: TGTGCCAGCAGTTACGATCCGACAGGGATTAATGAAAAACTGTTTTTT. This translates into CASSYDPTGINEKLFF.

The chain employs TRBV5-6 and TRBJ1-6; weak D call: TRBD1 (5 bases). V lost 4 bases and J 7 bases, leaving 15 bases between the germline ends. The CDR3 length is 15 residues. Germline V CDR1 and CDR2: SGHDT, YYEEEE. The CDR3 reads CASSGAGELNSPLHF. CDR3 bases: TGTGCCAGCAGCGGGGCGGGGGAGCTAAATTCACCCCTCCACTTT.

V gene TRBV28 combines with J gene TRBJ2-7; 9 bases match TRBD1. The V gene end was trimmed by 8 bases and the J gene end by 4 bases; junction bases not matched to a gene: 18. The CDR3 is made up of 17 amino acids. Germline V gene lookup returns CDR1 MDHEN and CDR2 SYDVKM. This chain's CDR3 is CASYPPRPGQGSYEQYF. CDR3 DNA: TGTGCCAGCTACCCCCCTCGGCCGGGACAGGGTTCATACGAGCAGTACTTC.

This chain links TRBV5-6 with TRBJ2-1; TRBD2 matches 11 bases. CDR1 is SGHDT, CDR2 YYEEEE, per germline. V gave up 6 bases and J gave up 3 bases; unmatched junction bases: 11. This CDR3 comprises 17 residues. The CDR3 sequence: CASNPISSGGFYNEQFF. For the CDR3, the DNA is TGTGCCAGCAATCCCATTTCTAGCGGGGGGTTCTACAATGAGCAGTTCTTC.

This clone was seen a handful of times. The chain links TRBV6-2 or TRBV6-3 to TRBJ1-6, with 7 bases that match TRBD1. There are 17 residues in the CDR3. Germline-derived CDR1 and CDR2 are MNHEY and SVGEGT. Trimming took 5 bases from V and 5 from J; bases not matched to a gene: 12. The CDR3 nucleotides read TGTGCCAGCAGTCCAACCATGCGACAGGGCGATAATTCACCCCTCCACTTT. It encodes CASSPTMRQGDNSPLHF.

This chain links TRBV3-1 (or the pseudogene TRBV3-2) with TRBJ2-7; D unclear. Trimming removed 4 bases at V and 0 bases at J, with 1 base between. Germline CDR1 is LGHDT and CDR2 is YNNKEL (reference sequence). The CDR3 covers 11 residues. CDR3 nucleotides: TGTGCCAGCAGCCTCTCCTACGAGCAGTACTTC. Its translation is CASSLSYEQYF.

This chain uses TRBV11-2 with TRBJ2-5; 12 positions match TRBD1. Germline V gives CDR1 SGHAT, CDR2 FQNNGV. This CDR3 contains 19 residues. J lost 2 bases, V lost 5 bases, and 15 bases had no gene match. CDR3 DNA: TGTGCCAGCAGCCCGAGGGACAGGGGGCGGGTAGCGGTTCAAGAGACCCAGTACTTC. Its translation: CASSPRDRGRVAVQETQYF.

CDR3 in DNA: TGCAGCGTTGAAGGTGGAGGGGACTATGGCTACACCTTC. Its protein product is CSVEGGGDYGYTF. V usage is TRBV29-1 and J usage is TRBJ1-2; the D gene is possibly TRBD1 (5 bases). Per germline, CDR1 SQVTM and CDR2 ANQGSEA. CDR3 length: 13 amino acids. V was cut by 1 base and J by 3 bases, with 9 bases left in between.

The DNA of the CDR3 is TGTGCCAGCAGCCACCTAAACAGGGGCCGAGTCATGGCCCTCCACTTT. Translated, it gives CASSHLNRGRVMALHF. The chain has TRBV3-1 (or the pseudogene TRBV3-2) and TRBJ1-6; 7 nucleotides agree with TRBD1. V dropped 3 bases and J dropped 14; count of bases not matched to a gene: 16. Germline CDR1 and CDR2: LGHDT and YNNKEL (reference sequence). This CDR3 has 16 residues.